A selection of T cell receptor beta chains follows, all from one sample in a study of OX40 agonist ivuxolimab in advanced cancers. Libraries were prepared by immunoSEQ multiplex PCR; TCRdb keeps only in-frame clonotypes and omits some of them. This table has 50,000 to 65,000 clones, approximately 78% appearing once. The input for sequencing was CD4+ or CD8+ T cells sorted from blood, taken in a trial of the OX40 agonist ivuxolimab. These receptors were obtained from an adult with an advanced solid tumor such as melanoma, head and neck, liver or kidney cancer. CDR3s include the opening cysteine and the closing phenylalanine or tryptophan. Each record gives: D gene, clone size, V gene, J gene, CDR3 protein, CDR3 DNA. A D gene is named only where the DNA matches it firmly. A row's size may be missing; if present it is once, few, many or a size class.

d_gene: .
abundance: .
v_gene: TRBV6-6
j_gene: TRBJ1-5
CDR3aa: CASSPSRGNQPQHF
CDR3nt: TGTGCCAGCAGCCCAAGTCGGGGAAATCAGCCCCAGCATTTT

d_gene: .
abundance: .
v_gene: TRBV5-1
j_gene: TRBJ2-3
CDR3aa: CASSLVVPSTDTQYF
CDR3nt: TGCGCCAGCAGCTTGGTGGTCCCCAGTACAGATACGCAGTATTTT

d_gene: TRBD2
abundance: .
v_gene: TRBV7-6
j_gene: TRBJ2-2
CDR3aa: CASSRGGQNTGELFF
CDR3nt: TGTGCCAGCAGCCGCGGGGGGCAGAACACCGGGGAGCTGTTTTTT

d_gene: .
abundance: .
v_gene: TRBV7-9
j_gene: TRBJ2-7
CDR3aa: CASSYSSYEQYF
CDR3nt: TGTGCCAGCAGCTACTCATCCTACGAGCAGTACTTC

d_gene: .
abundance: once
v_gene: TRBV9
j_gene: TRBJ2-4
CDR3aa: CASSTTADGAGDIQYF
CDR3nt: TGTGCCAGCAGCACGACCGCGGACGGGGCCGGAGACATTCAGTACTTC

d_gene: .
abundance: .
v_gene: TRBV19
j_gene: TRBJ1-2
CDR3aa: CASSVDSPGGYTF
CDR3nt: TGTGCCAGTAGTGTCGACAGTCCCGGCGGCTACACCTTC

d_gene: .
abundance: few
v_gene: TRBV5-1
j_gene: TRBJ2-1
CDR3aa: CASSLAVRSYNEQFF
CDR3nt: TGCGCCAGCAGCTTGGCAGTACGTTCCTACAATGAGCAGTTCTTC

d_gene: .
abundance: once
v_gene: TRBV6-1
j_gene: TRBJ2-1
CDR3aa: CASRTTSSNEQFF
CDR3nt: TGTGCCAGCAGGACGACTAGTAGCAATGAGCAGTTCTTC

d_gene: .
abundance: .
v_gene: TRBV7-6
j_gene: TRBJ2-7
CDR3aa: CASSLNRNSYEQYF
CDR3nt: TGTGCCAGCAGCTTAAACAGGAATTCCTACGAGCAGTACTTC

d_gene: .
abundance: .
v_gene: TRBV14
j_gene: TRBJ2-5
CDR3aa: CASSQGRGGETQYF
CDR3nt: TGTGCCAGCAGCCAGGGCAGGGGAGGAGAGACCCAGTACTTC

d_gene: TRBD1
abundance: .
v_gene: TRBV5-4
j_gene: TRBJ1-6
CDR3aa: CASSSGQGYNSPLHF
CDR3nt: TGTGCCAGCAGCTCCGGACAGGGCTATAATTCACCCCTCCACTTT

d_gene: .
abundance: .
v_gene: TRBV1
j_gene: TRBJ1-2
CDR3aa: CTSSLHYNRGNDYGYTF
CDR3nt: TGCACCAGCAGCCTTCATTACAACAGGGGGAACGACTATGGCTACACCTTC

d_gene: .
abundance: few
v_gene: TRBV29-1
j_gene: TRBJ1-1
CDR3aa: CSGTVNTEAFF
CDR3nt: TGCAGCGGTACAGTGAACACTGAAGCTTTCTTT

d_gene: TRBD1
abundance: .
v_gene: TRBV6-5
j_gene: TRBJ2-5
CDR3aa: CASSTGTGAQVTQYF
CDR3nt: TGTGCCAGCAGTACCGGGACAGGCGCACAGGTGACCCAGTACTTC

d_gene: .
abundance: .
v_gene: TRBV2
j_gene: TRBJ2-3
CDR3aa: CASSEARQTDTQYF
CDR3nt: TGTGCCAGCAGTGAAGCAAGACAGACAGATACGCAGTATTTT

d_gene: TRBD1
abundance: once
v_gene: TRBV11-1
j_gene: TRBJ1-6
CDR3aa: CASSLRTGGDSPLHF
CDR3nt: TGTGCCAGCAGCTTGCGGACAGGGGGTGATTCACCCCTCCACTTT

d_gene: TRBD1
abundance: .
v_gene: TRBV6-1
j_gene: TRBJ2-7
CDR3aa: CASSEGTGVYEQYF
CDR3nt: TGTGCCAGCAGTGAAGGGACAGGGGTCTACGAGCAGTACTTC

d_gene: TRBD2
abundance: .
v_gene: TRBV6-1
j_gene: TRBJ2-2
CDR3aa: CASPRLAGDTGELFF
CDR3nt: TGTGCCAGCCCTAGACTAGCGGGGGACACCGGGGAGCTGTTTTTT

d_gene: .
abundance: .
v_gene: TRBV11-3
j_gene: TRBJ2-5
CDR3aa: CASSPGPYQETQYF
CDR3nt: TGTGCCAGCAGCCCCGGACCGTACCAAGAGACCCAGTACTTC

d_gene: TRBD1
abundance: .
v_gene: TRBV7-6
j_gene: TRBJ1-3
CDR3aa: CASSLQTGVSGNTIYF
CDR3nt: TGTGCCAGCAGCCTCCAGACAGGGGTCTCTGGAAACACCATATATTTT

d_gene: TRBD1
abundance: .
v_gene: TRBV5-1
j_gene: TRBJ1-6
CDR3aa: CASSPRTGDNSPLHF
CDR3nt: TGCGCCAGCAGCCCCCGGACAGGGGACAATTCACCCCTCCACTTT

d_gene: TRBD2
abundance: .
v_gene: TRBV5-4
j_gene: TRBJ2-3
CDR3aa: CASNTGGRADTQYF
CDR3nt: TGTGCCAGCAACACGGGGGGGAGAGCAGATACGCAGTATTTT

d_gene: TRBD2
abundance: .
v_gene: TRBV7-6
j_gene: TRBJ2-5
CDR3aa: CASSLGTSGETQYF
CDR3nt: TGTGCCAGCAGCCTGGGGACTAGCGGGGAGACCCAGTACTTC

d_gene: .
abundance: .
v_gene: TRBV11-3
j_gene: TRBJ1-1
CDR3aa: CASSLRAPRLEAFF
CDR3nt: TGTGCCAGCAGCTTACGGGCTCCAAGGCTCGAAGCTTTCTTT

d_gene: TRBD1
abundance: medium-sized
v_gene: TRBV6-5
j_gene: TRBJ1-2
CDR3aa: CASSTRTGGQGYTF
CDR3nt: TGTGCCAGCAGTACGAGGACAGGAGGTCAGGGCTACACCTTC